The source of this TCR beta chain is a study of cytomegalovirus exposure and HLA in healthy donors. Broader study findings: A later analysis reportedly found that, within productive TCRs, an Asian-associated ancestry cluster had fewer N-insertions than the mean observed across the approximately 690 donors. Beyond CMV serostatus, there was no information to go on about immune exposure.

This CDR3 contains 13 residues. In germline, CDR1 is LNHDA, CDR2 SQIVND (reference sequence). Trimming shortened V by 9 bases and J by 6 bases, and 15 bases separated the two germline ends. This clone showed up just once. Antigen unknown. This PCR relied on a set of 60 Vbeta primers and 13 Jbeta primers. Sequenced by immunoSEQ multiplex PCR; TCRdb stores in-frame clones only, minus some. The sample has approximately 75,000 clones, 70% to 85% seen once. The TCR sequence derives from a man between 65 and 85 years old in good health and CMV-seropositive. V gene TRBV19 combines with J gene TRBJ1-5; the D gene is possibly TRBD1 (6 bases). Material: PBMCs. The CDR3 region is CASTGGGGQPQHF. The CDR3 DNA reads TGTGCCAGCACGGGGGGCGGAGGTCAGCCCCAGCATTTT.